This T cell receptor beta chain was sequenced during a study of T cells in localized non-small cell lung cancer. The germline V and J ends were trimmed by 10 bases and 5 bases, with 15 bases remaining between them. This CDR3 is built from 13 residues. Germline-derived CDR1 and CDR2 are ENHRY and SYGVKD. Produced via immunoSEQ multiplex PCR; TCRdb's table is partial and in-frame only. The repertoire holds some 19,000 clones, with over 80% as singletons. Study findings and constraints: Higher adjacent-lung clonality was associated with shorter survival. Clonality peaked in uninvolved adjacent lung rather than tumor. The tumor had only one region sequenced, so heterogeneity remains possible.

To note about this clone: Its antigen remains unidentified.

The input for sequencing was peripheral blood, taken before any cancer treatment. The rearrangement links TRBV10-3 to TRBJ2-1; maybe TRBD1 (6 bases). The sequence was collected from a male donor older than 55 with stage I squamous cell lung carcinoma. CDR3 DNA: TGTGCCACCGTCAAGGGGGTTAACAATGAGCAGTTCTTC. Protein product: CATVKGVNNEQFF.